One T cell receptor (beta chain) is described in this entry. What it recognizes is unknown. This specimen comes from a study of HIV-infected patients and healthy controls. Whole blood was used without fractionation, so all unsorted peripheral T cells were included. Alpha and beta constant-region primers primed reverse transcription of approximately 500 ng RNA. Separate chain-specific third strand synthesis with multiplexing indices produced the alpha and beta libraries. From the 5' RACE reads, TCRdb called clonotypes with MiXCR, one entry per CDR3 protein. This table holds 18,000 or so distinct CDR3 sequences, about 12% found once. Study-level points and caveats: In healthy controls, MAIT alpha CDR3s were common; in HIV+ repertoires, severely depleted.

The CDR3 totals 12 residues. Per germline, CDR1 MDHEN and CDR2 SYDVKM. Trimming stripped 3 bases from V and 4 bases from J, with 6 bases between. This chain uses TRBV28 with TRBJ1-2; D is perhaps TRBD1 (5 bases). The sequencing input was blood. The receptor's source is an adult in good health. CDR3 loop: CASSFDSYGYTF. The CDR3 DNA follows: TGTGCCAGCAGTTTCGACAGCTATGGCTACACCTTC.